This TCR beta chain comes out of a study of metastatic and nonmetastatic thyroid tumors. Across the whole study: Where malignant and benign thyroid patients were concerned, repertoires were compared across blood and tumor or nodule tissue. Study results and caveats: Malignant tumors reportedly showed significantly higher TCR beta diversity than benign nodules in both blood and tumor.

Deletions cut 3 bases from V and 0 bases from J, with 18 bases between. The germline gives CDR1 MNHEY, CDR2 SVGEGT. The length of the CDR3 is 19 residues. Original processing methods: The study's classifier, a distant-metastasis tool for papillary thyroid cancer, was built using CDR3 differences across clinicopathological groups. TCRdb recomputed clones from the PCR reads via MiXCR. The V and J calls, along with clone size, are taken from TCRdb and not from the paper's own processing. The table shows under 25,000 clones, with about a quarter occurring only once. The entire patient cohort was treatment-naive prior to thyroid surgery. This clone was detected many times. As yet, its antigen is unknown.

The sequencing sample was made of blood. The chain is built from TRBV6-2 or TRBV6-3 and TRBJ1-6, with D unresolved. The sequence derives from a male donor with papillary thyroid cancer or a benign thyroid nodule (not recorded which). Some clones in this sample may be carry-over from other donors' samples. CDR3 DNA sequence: TGTGCCAGCAGTTATGTGCAGGCGACCACGAGCTCCTATAATTCACCCCTCCACTTT. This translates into CASSYVQATTSSYNSPLHF.